A single sample gave rise to the 23 T cell receptor beta chains below, sequenced in a study of blood T cell repertoires in COVID-19. Using immunoSEQ multiplex PCR, the repertoire was profiled, and TCRdb retains in-frame clones only, with some absent. The repertoire holds around 300,000 clones, roughly 89% seen once, with approximately 4% in the top ten. The sequencing sample was made of PBMCs or T cells enriched from blood (not recorded which). Receptors were obtained from a woman between 18 and 30 years old with acute COVID-19.

A note on this clone: Other nucleotide sequences in the sample specify the same CDR3. This chain connects TRBV18 to TRBJ2-1, with 9 bases aligning to TRBD2. Trimming at V came to 3 bases and at J to 3 bases, leaving 3 bases not matched to a gene. Germline assignment: CDR1 KGHSH and CDR2 LQKENI. This CDR3 region has 15 residues. In DNA, the CDR3 is TGTGCCAGCTCACCGTTAGCGGGAGACTACAATGAGCAGTTCTTC. It encodes CASSPLAGDYNEQFF.

The V gene is TRBV5-3, the J gene TRBJ2-2; D possibly corresponds to TRBD1 (5 bases). TRBV5-3 is assigned to the ORF class and has an uncertain function. Trimming stripped 4 bases from V and 4 bases from J, with 17 bases between. The CDR3 contains 16 residues. The CDR3 loop reads CARSQRQRRSTGELFF. In DNA, the CDR3 is TGTGCCAGAAGCCAACGACAGAGAAGAAGCACCGGGGAGCTGTTTTTT.

The chain has TRBV5-1 and TRBJ2-1; 8 bases line up with TRBD1. The CDR3 contains 15 residues. After removal of 4 bases from V and 2 bases from J, the junction contained 5 bases not matched to a gene. In germline, CDR1 is SGHRS, CDR2 YFSETQ. The CDR3 nucleotides read TGCGCCAGCAGCGCGACAGGGGCGCCCTACAATGAGCAGTTCTTC. Translated: CASSATGAPYNEQFF.

This clone was counted once. V is TRBV28 and J is TRBJ1-2, with D maybe TRBD1 (6 bases). The CDR3 covers 17 residues. From germline, CDR1 is MDHEN and CDR2 SYDVKM. V was trimmed by 4 bases and J by 5 bases, leaving 23 bases between them. The CDR3 region is CASSSTRGQEIRYGYTF. Here the CDR3 DNA reads TGTGCCAGCAGTTCTACCCGGGGACAAGAGATTCGATATGGCTACACCTTC.

With regard to this clone: At one end, the junction sequence differs from germline, possibly due to a read error. The CDR3 here is CASSLALWIVAVMNTEAFF. The CDR3 nucleotides read TGTGCTAGCAGCTTAGCGCTGTGGATCGTTGCGGTAATGAACACTGAAGCTTTCTTT. This chain links TRBV7-7 with TRBJ1-1; unclear D gene. Germline CDR1 reads SSHAT; CDR2 reads FNYEAQ (reference sequence). The CDR3 runs to 19 residues. The full variable domain, its missing parts supplied by reference TRBV7-7 and TRBJ1-1, is GAGVSQSPRYKVTKRGQDVTLRCDPISSHATLYWYQQALGQGPEFLTYFNYEAQPDKSGLPSDRFSAERPEGSISTLTIQRTEQRDSAMYRCASSLALWIVAVMNTEAFFGQGTRLTVV.

The chain employs TRBV27 and TRBJ1-2, with D uncertain. Trimming took 0 bases from V and 8 from J, leaving 10 bases between them. Germline V CDR1 and CDR2: MNHEY, SMNVEV (reference sequence). The CDR3 covers 13 residues. The CDR3 sequence is CASSLSRASGYTF. The CDR3 DNA reads as TGTGCCAGCAGTTTATCGCGGGCGAGCGGCTACACCTTC.

This rearrangement joins TRBV5-1 to TRBJ2-3, with D possibly being TRBD1 (6 bases). The V and J ends lost 3 bases and 0 bases respectively, with 11 bases between them. The CDR3 runs 15 residues. Germline loops: CDR1 SGHRS, CDR2 YFSETQ. The CDR3 is CASSSDSPSTDTQYF. DNA for the CDR3: TGCGCCAGCAGCTCGGACAGCCCGAGCACAGATACGCAGTATTTT.

The chain recombines TRBV6-5 with TRBJ2-3; 13 bases line up with TRBD2. V shed 9 bases and J 6 bases; nucleotides not matched to a gene: 9. The CDR3 totals 15 residues. CDR1 is MNHEY and CDR2 is SVGAGI in the germline V gene. CDR3 region: CASLSGTSGKDTQYF. The CDR3 DNA follows: TGTGCCAGTTTATCCGGGACTAGCGGGAAGGATACGCAGTATTTT.

The chain uses TRBV7-2 and TRBJ1-2; D perhaps matches TRBD1 (6 bases). Germline lookup yields CDR1 SGHTA and CDR2 FQGNSA. This CDR3 comprises 13 residues. V dropped 5 bases and J dropped 3 bases, with 10 bases sitting between them. The CDR3 here is CASSLGHDYGYTF. The DNA for the CDR3 is TGTGCCAGCAGCCTGGGACACGACTATGGCTACACCTTC. The full variable domain, rest sourced from reference TRBV7-2 and TRBJ1-2, is GAGVSQSPSNKVTEKGKDVELRCDPISGHTALYWYRQSLGQGLEFLIYFQGNSAPDKSGLPSDRFSAERTGGSVSTLTIQRTQQEDSAVYLCASSLGHDYGYTFGSGTRLTVV.

Points on this clone: Other nucleotide sequences from this sample produce the same CDR3. V usage is TRBV6-4 and J usage is TRBJ2-1; TRBD2 agrees at 7 bases. CDR1 and CDR2 from the germline V gene are MRHNA and SNTAGT. The CDR3 has 15 residues. The junction had 3 bases not matched to a gene; V was cut back by 0 bases and J by 4 bases. CDR3 DNA: TGTGCCAGCAGTGACTCCTTAGCGGGTTACAATGAGCAGTTCTTC. Its translation is CASSDSLAGYNEQFF.

The CDR3 DNA reads TGTGCCACCGAGACTAGCGGGTCCTACGAGCAGTACTTC. It is translated as CATETSGSYEQYF. The chain is built from TRBV3-1 (or the pseudogene TRBV3-2) and TRBJ2-7, with TRBD2 identical over 10 bases. V trimming: 10 bases; J trimming: 1 base; junction bases outside the gene matches: 4. The CDR3 is made up of 13 amino acids. Germline CDR1 LGHDT, CDR2 YNNKEL (reference sequence).

V is TRBV19 and J is TRBJ1-1; TRBD1 aligns across 8 bases. This CDR3 is built from 13 residues. V shed 7 bases and J 5 bases; nucleotides not matched to a gene: 6. Germline CDR1 and CDR2: LNHDA and SQIVND (reference sequence). For the CDR3, the DNA is TGTGCCAGTATAGGACAGGGCGGTACTGAAGCTTTCTTT. Translating it yields CASIGQGGTEAFF.

V is TRBV12-3 or TRBV12-4 and J is TRBJ1-1; tentative D call: TRBD1 (5 bases). There are 13 residues in the CDR3. The V end lost 3 bases, the J end lost 4 bases, and 9 bases lay between the germline ends. The CDR3 coding sequence is TGTGCCAGCAGTTTCGCGGGGGGCACTGAAGCTTTCTTT. Translation: CASSFAGGTEAFF.

The rearrangement uses TRBV2 and TRBJ2-1; TRBD1 aligns across 8 bases. The CDR3 is 15 residues long. The V gene's germline CDR1 is SNHLY and CDR2 FYNNEI. The V and J ends lost 5 bases and 5 bases, in that order; junction bases with no gene match: 8. Here the CDR3 DNA reads TGTGCCAGCAGTAATCAGGACAGGGCCCACAATGAGCAGTTCTTC. This gives the protein CASSNQDRAHNEQFF.

The chain is built from TRBV5-1 and TRBJ1-2; D not certain. Trimming cost V 4 bases and J 6 bases, with 19 bases left between them. Germline lookup yields CDR1 SGHRS and CDR2 YFSETQ. The CDR3 loop spans 15 amino acids. In DNA, the CDR3 is TGCGCCAGCAGCCCACACCCAATGGAGGCGGATGGCTACACCTTC. Translation: CASSPHPMEADGYTF.

V and J are TRBV29-1 and TRBJ1-1; no definite D call. The CDR3 consists of 12 residues. The V end was cut by 5 bases, the J end by 5 bases, with 12 bases between. Germline assignment: CDR1 SQVTM and CDR2 ANQGSEA. The CDR3 DNA is TGCAGCGTTTGGGGAGGAGGGACTGAAGCTTTCTTT. It yields the protein CSVWGGGTEAFF.

This chain connects TRBV15 to TRBJ1-5; D not certain. Looked up from germline, CDR1 is LNHNV and CDR2 is YYDKDF (reference sequence). With 0 bases removed from V and 9 bases from J, the gap between germline ends came to 9 bases. CDR3 size: 13 residues. As DNA, the CDR3 is TGTGCCACCAGCAGAGAGAGGGCAGGGCCCCAGCATTTT. It yields the protein CATSRERAGPQHF.

The chain has TRBV5-5 and TRBJ2-7, with D possibly matching TRBD1 (5 bases). The V end lost 3 bases, the J end lost 12 bases, and 16 bases lay between the germline ends. The CDR3 spans 12 residues. Germline V lookup: CDR1 SGHKS, CDR2 YYEKEE (reference sequence). The CDR3 nucleotides are TGTGCCAGCAGCTCGATACAGGACCCGCGGTACTTC. It specifies CASSSIQDPRYF.

The V gene is TRBV19, the J gene TRBJ2-1; 8 nucleotides agree with TRBD1. The CDR3 is 16 amino acids. The V segment lost 5 bases and the J segment 8 bases; nucleotides outside the gene matches: 14. Looked up from germline, CDR1 is LNHDA and CDR2 is SQIVND (reference sequence). The CDR3 region is CASSPRTGIIADEQFF. CDR3 coding DNA: TGTGCCAGTAGTCCGAGGACAGGGATAATTGCAGATGAGCAGTTCTTC.

V usage is TRBV5-1 and J usage is TRBJ1-4, with 10 bases lining up with TRBD1. The CDR3 runs to 15 residues. Germline CDR1 is SGHRS and CDR2 is YFSETQ. Unmatched junction bases numbered 5, after V lost 4 bases and J lost 5 bases. The DNA for the CDR3 is TGCGCCAGCAGCACCTTGGGACAGGGGAATGAAAAACTGTTTTTT. Protein product: CASSTLGQGNEKLFF. The full variable domain, rest sourced from reference TRBV5-1 and TRBJ1-4, is KAGVTQTPRYLIKTRGQQVTLSCSPISGHRSVSWYQQTPGQGLQFLFEYFSETQRNKGNFPGRFSGRQFSNSRSEMNVSTLELGDSALYLCASSTLGQGNEKLFFGSGTQLSVL.

Here the CDR3 DNA reads TGTGCCAGCAGCCCGGGACAGATGAACACTGAAGCTTTCTTT. It is translated as CASSPGQMNTEAFF. The V gene is TRBV7-9, the J gene TRBJ1-1; 7 bases map to TRBD1. The CDR3 contains 14 residues. CDR1 and CDR2 (germline): SEHNR, FQNEAQ (reference sequence). After removal of 5 bases from V and 0 bases from J, the junction contained 3 bases not matched to a gene.

V gene TRBV12-3 or TRBV12-4 combines with J gene TRBJ2-3; TRBD2 aligns across 8 bases. The CDR3 length is 13 residues. V lost 10 bases to trimming and J lost 0 bases; unmatched junction nucleotides: 3. CDR3 amino acids: CATERESTDTQYF. CDR3 DNA: TGTGCCACCGAGCGGGAGAGCACAGATACGCAGTATTTT.

This chain links TRBV6-2 or TRBV6-3 with TRBJ1-5; D possibly corresponds to TRBD1 (6 bases). CDR1 and CDR2 (germline): MNHEY, SVGEGT. The CDR3 has 16 amino acids. V lost 7 bases, J lost 7 bases, and 23 bases lay in between. The CDR3 loop reads CASTPTGSGVGQPQHF. In DNA form, the CDR3 reads TGTGCCAGCACCCCTACTGGGTCAGGGGTAGGACAGCCCCAGCATTTT.